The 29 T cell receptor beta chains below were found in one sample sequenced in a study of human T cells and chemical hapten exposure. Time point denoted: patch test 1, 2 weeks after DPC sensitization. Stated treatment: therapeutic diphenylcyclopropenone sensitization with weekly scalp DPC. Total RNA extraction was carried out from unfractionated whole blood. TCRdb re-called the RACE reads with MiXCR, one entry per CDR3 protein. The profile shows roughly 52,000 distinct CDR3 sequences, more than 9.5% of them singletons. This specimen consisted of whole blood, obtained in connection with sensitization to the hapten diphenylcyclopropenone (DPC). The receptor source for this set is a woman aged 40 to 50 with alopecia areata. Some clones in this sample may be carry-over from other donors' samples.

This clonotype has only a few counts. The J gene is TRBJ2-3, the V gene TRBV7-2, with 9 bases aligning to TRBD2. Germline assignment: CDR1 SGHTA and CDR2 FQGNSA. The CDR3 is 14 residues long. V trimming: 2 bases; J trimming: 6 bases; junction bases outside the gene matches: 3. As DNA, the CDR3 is TGTGCCAGCAGCTTAAGCGGGGGGTACGATACGCAGTATTTT. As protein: CASSLSGGYDTQYF. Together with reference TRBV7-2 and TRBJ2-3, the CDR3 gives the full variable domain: GAGVSQSPSNKVTEKGKDVELRCDPISGHTALYWYRQSLGQGLEFLIYFQGNSAPDKSGLPSDRFSAERTGGSVSTLTIQRTQQEDSAVYLCASSLSGGYDTQYFGPGTRLTVL.

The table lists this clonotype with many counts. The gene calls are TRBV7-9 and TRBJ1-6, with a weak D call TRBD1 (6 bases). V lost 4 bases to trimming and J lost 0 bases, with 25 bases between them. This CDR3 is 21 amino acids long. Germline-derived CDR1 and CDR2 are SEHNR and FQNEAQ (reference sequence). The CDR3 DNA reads TGTGCCAGCAGCTCACCTTCAAGAGCCGGCAGGGGAAGCTCCTATAATTCACCCCTCCACTTT. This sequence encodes CASSSPSRAGRGSSYNSPLHF.

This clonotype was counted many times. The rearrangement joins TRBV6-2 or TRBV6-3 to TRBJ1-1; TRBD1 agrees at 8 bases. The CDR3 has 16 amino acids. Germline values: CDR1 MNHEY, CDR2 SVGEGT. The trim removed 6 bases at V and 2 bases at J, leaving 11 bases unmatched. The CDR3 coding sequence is TGTGCCAGCAGCTATAGACAGGGGTCCGTCAACACTGAAGCTTTCTTT. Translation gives CASSYRQGSVNTEAFF.

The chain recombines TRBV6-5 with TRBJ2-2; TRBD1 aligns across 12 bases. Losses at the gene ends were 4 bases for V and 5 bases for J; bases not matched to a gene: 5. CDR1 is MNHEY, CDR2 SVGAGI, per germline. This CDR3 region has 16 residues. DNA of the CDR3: TGTGCCAGCAGTTGGGGACAGGGGGCGCGGACCGGGGAGCTGTTTTTT. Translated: CASSWGQGARTGELFF.

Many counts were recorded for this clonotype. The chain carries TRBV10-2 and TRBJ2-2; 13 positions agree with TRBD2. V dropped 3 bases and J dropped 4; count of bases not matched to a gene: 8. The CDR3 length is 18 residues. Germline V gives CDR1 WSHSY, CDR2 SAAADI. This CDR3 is CASSDVLAGGPGTGELFF. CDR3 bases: TGCGCCAGCAGTGACGTACTAGCGGGAGGGCCCGGCACCGGGGAGCTGTTTTTT.

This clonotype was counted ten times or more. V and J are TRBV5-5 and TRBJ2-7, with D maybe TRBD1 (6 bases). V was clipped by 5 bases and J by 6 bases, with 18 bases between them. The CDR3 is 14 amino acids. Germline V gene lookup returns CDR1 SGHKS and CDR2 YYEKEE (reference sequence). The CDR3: CASSNQGPSGEQYF. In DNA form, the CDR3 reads TGTGCCAGCAGTAATCAGGGGCCCTCCGGCGAGCAGTACTTC.

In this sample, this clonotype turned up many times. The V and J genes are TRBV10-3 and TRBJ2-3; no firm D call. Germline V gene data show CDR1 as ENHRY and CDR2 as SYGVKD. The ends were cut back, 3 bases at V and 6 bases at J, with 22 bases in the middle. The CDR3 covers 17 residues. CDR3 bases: TGTGCCATCAGTGACACCCCCGACAAGCTTTGGCTGGATACGCAGTATTTT. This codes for CAISDTPDKLWLDTQYF.

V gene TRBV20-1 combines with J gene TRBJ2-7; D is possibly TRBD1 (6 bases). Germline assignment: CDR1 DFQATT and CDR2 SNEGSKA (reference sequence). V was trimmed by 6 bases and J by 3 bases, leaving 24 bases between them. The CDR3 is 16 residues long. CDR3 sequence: CSAPNPRDTALYEQYF. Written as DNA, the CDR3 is TGCAGTGCCCCGAACCCCCGGGACACGGCCCTCTACGAGCAGTACTTC.

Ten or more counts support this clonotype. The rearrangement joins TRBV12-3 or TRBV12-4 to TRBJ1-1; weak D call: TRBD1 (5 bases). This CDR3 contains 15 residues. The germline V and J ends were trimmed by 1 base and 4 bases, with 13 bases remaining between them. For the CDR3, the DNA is TGTGCCAGCAGTTTAGGGGGGAACCGCGGCACTGAAGCTTTCTTT. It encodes CASSLGGNRGTEAFF.

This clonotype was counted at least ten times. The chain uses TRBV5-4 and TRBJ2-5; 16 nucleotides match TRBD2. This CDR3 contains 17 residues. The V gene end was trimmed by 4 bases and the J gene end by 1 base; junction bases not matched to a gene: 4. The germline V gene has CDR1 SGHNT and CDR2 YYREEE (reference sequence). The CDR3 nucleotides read TGTGCCAGCAGCGGGGGACTAGCGGGAGGGGCCCAAGAGACCCAGTACTTC. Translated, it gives CASSGGLAGGAQETQYF.

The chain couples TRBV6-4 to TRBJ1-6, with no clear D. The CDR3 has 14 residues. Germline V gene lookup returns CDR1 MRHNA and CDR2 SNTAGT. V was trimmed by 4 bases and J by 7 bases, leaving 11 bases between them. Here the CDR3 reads CASSVTPGNSPLHF. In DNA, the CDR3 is TGTGCCAGCAGTGTTACGCCAGGAAATTCACCCCTCCACTTT.

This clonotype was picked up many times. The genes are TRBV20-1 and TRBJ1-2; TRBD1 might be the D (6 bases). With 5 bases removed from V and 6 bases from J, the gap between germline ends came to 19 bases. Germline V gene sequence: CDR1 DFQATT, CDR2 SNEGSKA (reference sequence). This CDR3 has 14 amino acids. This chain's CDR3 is CSAPTLTGRDGYTF. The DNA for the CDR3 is TGCAGTGCTCCGACTTTGACAGGAAGAGATGGCTACACCTTC.

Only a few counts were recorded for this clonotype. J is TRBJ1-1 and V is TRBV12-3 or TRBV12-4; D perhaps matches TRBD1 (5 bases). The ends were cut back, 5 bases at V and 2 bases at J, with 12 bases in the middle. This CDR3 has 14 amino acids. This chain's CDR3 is CASSPGRINTEAFF. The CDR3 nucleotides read TGTGCCAGCAGTCCGGGACGGATTAACACTGAAGCTTTCTTT.

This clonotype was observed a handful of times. The chain's CDR3 is CASSPQGLAEETQYF. Written as DNA, the CDR3 is TGTGCCAGCAGCCCCCAGGGACTAGCGGAAGAGACCCAGTACTTC. This chain links TRBV7-9 with TRBJ2-5; 11 bases align to TRBD2. Germline values: CDR1 SEHNR, CDR2 FQNEAQ (reference sequence). The J segment lost 3 bases and the V segment lost 5 bases, leaving 5 bases of the junction unmatched. This CDR3 has 15 amino acids. Complete variable domain (other parts from reference TRBV7-9 and TRBJ2-5): DTGVSQNPRHKITKRGQNVTFRCDPISEHNRLYWYRQTLGQGPEFLTYFQNEAQLEKSRLLSDRFSAERPKGSFSTLEIQRTEQGDSAMYLCASSPQGLAEETQYFGPGTRLLVL.

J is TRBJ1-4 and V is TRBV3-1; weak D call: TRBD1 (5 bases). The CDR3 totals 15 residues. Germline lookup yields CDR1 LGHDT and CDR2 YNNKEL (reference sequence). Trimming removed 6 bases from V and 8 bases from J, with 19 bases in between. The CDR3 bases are TGTGCCAGCAGTCCCATTTCGGGGGGATCGGAAAAACTGTTTTTT. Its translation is CASSPISGGSEKLFF.

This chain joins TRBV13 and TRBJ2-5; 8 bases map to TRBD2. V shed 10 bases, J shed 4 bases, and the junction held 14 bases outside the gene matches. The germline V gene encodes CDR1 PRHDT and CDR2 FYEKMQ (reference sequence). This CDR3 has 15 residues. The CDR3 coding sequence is TGTGCCACTCGAGAGCGGGGGACCGGGGTAGAGACCCAGTACTTC. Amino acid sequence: CATRERGTGVETQYF.

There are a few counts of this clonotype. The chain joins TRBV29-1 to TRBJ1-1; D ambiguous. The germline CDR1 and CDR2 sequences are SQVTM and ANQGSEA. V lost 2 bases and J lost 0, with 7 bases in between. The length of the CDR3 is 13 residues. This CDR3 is CSVEKGLNTEAFF. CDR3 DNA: TGCAGCGTTGAAAAAGGGCTGAACACTGAAGCTTTCTTT.

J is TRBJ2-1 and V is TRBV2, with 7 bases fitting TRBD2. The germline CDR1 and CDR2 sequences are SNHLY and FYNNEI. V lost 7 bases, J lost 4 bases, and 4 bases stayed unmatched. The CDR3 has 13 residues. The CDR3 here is CASKASGYNEQFF. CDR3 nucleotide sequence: TGTGCCAGCAAGGCTAGCGGTTACAATGAGCAGTTCTTC.

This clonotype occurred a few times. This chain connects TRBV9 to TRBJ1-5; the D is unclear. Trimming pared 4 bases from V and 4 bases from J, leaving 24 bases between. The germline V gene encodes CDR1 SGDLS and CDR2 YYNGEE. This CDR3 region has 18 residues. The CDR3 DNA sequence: TGTGCCAGCAGCCCCCGGGGAAGGGCCCGCGTTGGAAATCAGCCCCAGCATTTT. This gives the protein CASSPRGRARVGNQPQHF.

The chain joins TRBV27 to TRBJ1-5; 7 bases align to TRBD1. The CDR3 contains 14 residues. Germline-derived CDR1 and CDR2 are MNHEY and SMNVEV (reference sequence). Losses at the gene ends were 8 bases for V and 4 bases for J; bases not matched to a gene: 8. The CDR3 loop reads CASAIAGGNQPQHF. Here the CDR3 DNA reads TGTGCCAGCGCCATTGCAGGGGGGAATCAGCCCCAGCATTTT.

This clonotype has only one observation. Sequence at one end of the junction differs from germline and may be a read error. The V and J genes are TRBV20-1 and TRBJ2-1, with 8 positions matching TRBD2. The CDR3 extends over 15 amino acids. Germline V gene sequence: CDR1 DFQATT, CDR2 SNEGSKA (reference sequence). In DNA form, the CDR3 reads TGCAGTGCTCCCCCCGGGGGGGGAGGCTACAATGAGCAGCTCTTC. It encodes CSAPPGGGGYNEQLF.

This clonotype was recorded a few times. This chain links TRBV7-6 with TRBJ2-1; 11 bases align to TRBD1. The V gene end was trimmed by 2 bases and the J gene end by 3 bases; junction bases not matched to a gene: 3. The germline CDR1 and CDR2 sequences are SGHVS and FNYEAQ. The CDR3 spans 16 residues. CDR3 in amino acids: CASSLSGQGGYNEQFF. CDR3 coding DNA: TGTGCCAGCAGCTTATCGGGACAGGGGGGCTACAATGAGCAGTTCTTC. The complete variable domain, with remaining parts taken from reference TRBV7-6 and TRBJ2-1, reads GAGVSQSPRYKVTKRGQDVALRCDPISGHVSLYWYRQALGQGPEFLTYFNYEAQQDKSGLPNDRFSAERPEGSISTLTIQRTEQRDSAMYRCASSLSGQGGYNEQFFGPGTRLTVL.

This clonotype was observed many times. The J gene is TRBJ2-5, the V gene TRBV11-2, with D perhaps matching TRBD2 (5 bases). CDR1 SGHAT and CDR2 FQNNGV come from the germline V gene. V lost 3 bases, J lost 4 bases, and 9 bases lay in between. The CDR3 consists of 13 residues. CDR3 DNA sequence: TGTGCCAGCAGCTTCCGAGGGTCAGAGACCCAGTACTTC. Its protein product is CASSFRGSETQYF.

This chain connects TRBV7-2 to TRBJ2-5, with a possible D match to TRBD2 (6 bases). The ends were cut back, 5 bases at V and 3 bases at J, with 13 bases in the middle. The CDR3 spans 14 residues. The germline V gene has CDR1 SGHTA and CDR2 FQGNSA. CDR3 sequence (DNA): TGTGCCAGCAGCGGCCGACTAGGAGAAGAGACCCAGTACTTC. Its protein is CASSGRLGEETQYF.

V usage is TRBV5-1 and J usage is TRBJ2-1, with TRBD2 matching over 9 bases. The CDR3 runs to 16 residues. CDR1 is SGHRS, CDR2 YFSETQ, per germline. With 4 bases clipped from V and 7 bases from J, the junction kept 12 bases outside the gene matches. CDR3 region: CASSPTPYSGGNEQFF. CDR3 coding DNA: TGCGCCAGCAGCCCTACGCCCTATAGCGGGGGAAATGAGCAGTTCTTC.

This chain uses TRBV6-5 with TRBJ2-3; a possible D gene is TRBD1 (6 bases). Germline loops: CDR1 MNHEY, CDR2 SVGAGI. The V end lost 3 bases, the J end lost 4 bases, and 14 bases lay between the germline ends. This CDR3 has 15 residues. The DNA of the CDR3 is TGTGCCAGCAGTTATGACAGGAGGATAGCAGATACGCAGTATTTT. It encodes CASSYDRRIADTQYF.

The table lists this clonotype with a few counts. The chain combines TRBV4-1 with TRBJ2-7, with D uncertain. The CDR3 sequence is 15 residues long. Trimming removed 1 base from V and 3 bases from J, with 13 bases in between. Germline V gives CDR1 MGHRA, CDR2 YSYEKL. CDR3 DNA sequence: TGCGCCAGCAGCCAAGTTGTTAGCTCGGACTACGAGCAGTACTTC. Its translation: CASSQVVSSDYEQYF.

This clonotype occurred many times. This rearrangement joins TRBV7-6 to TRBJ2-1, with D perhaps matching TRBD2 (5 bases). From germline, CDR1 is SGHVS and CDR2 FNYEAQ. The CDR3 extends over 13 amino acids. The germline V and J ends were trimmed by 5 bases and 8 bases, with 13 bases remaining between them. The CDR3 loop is CASSPGNRHEQFF. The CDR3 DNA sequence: TGTGCCAGCAGCCCCGGGAACCGGCATGAGCAGTTCTTC.

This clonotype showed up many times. The DNA of the CDR3 is TGTGCCAGCAGTGTGGGGGGTCCCACAGATACGCAGTATTTT. The encoded protein is CASSVGGPTDTQYF. This chain uses TRBV5-8 with TRBJ2-3, with a weak D call TRBD2 (6 bases). The CDR3 loop spans 14 amino acids. CDR1 is SGHTS and CDR2 is YDEGEE in the germline V gene. Trimming left V 5 bases short and J 2 bases short, with 12 bases between.